This T cell receptor beta chain was sequenced during a study of blood T cell repertoires in COVID-19. The V gene's germline CDR1 is MNHEY and CDR2 SVGEGT. Trimming stripped 5 bases from V and 3 bases from J, with 17 bases between. The length of the CDR3 is 16 residues. Produced via immunoSEQ multiplex PCR; TCRdb's table is partial and in-frame only. The top ten hold roughly 8% of the sample, which has 54,000 or so clones, around 86% seen once. This sequence joins TRBV6-2 or TRBV6-3 and TRBJ2-1, with D tentatively TRBD2 (5 bases). The sequencing sample was made of peripheral blood. The sequence derives from a man aged 50 to 60 with active COVID-19. This chain's CDR3 is CASSPQRFTFYNEQFF. CDR3 DNA sequence: TGTGCCAGCAGTCCCCAGCGGTTCACCTTCTACAATGAGCAGTTCTTC.